Listed below are T cell receptor beta chains from one sample, sequenced in a study of CD8+ T cells in alopecia areata. The assay was immunoSEQ multiplex PCR, and TCRdb's table has in-frame clones only and misses some. The top ten clones hold nearly 5% of a sample with about 200,000 clones, about 61% of them seen once. Input material: CD8+ T cells sorted from blood. The receptors were sampled from a human donor in good health. Each CDR3 is given with its conserved first and last residue. D genes are given only for firm matches. Expanded clones get a size class; other rows say once, few or many, or leave the size out.

d_call	clone_size	j_call	v_call	cdr3_aa	cdr3_nt
-	-	TRBJ2-7	TRBV6-5	CASSWMRF	TGTGCCAGCAGTTGGATGCGCTTC
-	-	TRBJ1-2	TRBV25-1	CASSPGIYGYTF	TGTGCCAGCAGTCCAGGGATCTATGGCTACACCTTC
-	once	TRBJ2-5	TRBV27	CASSLRGGIVETQYF	TGTGCCAGCAGTTTACGAGGGGGGATTGTGGAGACCCAGTACTTC
-	-	TRBJ1-6	TRBV25-1	CASSERISNSPLHF	TGTGCCAGCAGTGAACGTATAAGTAATTCACCCCTCCACTTT
TRBD1	few	TRBJ2-1	TRBV7-9	CASSIRDRGIDEQFF	TGTGCCAGCAGCATCCGGGACAGGGGGATAGATGAGCAGTTCTTC
-	-	TRBJ1-2	TRBV29-1	CSVDAVSYPGYTF	TGCAGCGTTGATGCAGTAAGTTACCCCGGCTACACCTTC
-	-	TRBJ2-3	TRBV4-1	CASSQGRLSTDTQYF	TGCGCCAGCAGCCAAGGTCGACTCTCCACAGATACGCAGTATTTT
TRBD1	-	TRBJ1-2	TRBV4-2	CASSQDGSQTGVYSYTF	TGTGCCAGCAGCCAAGATGGGTCACAGACAGGGGTCTATAGCTACACCTTC
-	-	TRBJ2-4	TRBV13	CASSWRASKNIQYF	TGTGCCAGCAGCTGGAGGGCAAGCAAAAACATTCAGTACTTC
-	few	TRBJ1-1	TRBV4-1	CASSPPPGLMNTEAFF	TGCGCCAGCAGCCCTCCCCCGGGCCTCATGAACACTGAAGCTTTCTTT
-	few	TRBJ2-2	TRBV6-6	CASSHIGESGELFF	TGTGCCAGCAGTCATATCGGGGAGTCCGGGGAGCTGTTTTTT
-	-	TRBJ1-5	TRBV27	CASSLGGVQPQHF	TGTGCCAGCAGTTTAGGGGGTGTTCAGCCCCAGCATTTT
-	-	TRBJ2-7	TRBV4-1	CASSQLQGDSYEQYF	TGCGCCAGCAGCCAACTCCAGGGCGACTCCTACGAGCAGTACTTC
-	few	TRBJ1-1	TRBV10-3	CAISESGSGADTEAFF	TGTGCCATCAGTGAGTCGGGGTCAGGGGCGGACACTGAAGCTTTCTTT
-	once	TRBJ2-7	TRBV7-9	CASSPSPGYEQYF	TGTGCCAGCAGCCCTAGTCCCGGGTACGAGCAGTACTTC